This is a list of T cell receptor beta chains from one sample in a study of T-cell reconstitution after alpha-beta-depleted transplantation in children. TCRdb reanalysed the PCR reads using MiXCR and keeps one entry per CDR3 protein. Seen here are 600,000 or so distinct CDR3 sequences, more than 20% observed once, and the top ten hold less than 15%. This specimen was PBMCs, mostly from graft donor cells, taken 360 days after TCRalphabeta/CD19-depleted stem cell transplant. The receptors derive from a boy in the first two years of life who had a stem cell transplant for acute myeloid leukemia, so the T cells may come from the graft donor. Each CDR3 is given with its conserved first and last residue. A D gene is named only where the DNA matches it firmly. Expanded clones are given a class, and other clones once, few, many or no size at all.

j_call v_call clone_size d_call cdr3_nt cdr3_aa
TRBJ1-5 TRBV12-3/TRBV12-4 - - TGTGCCAGCAGTCCTACAAGGAACAATCAGCCCCAGCATTTT CASSPTRNNQPQHF
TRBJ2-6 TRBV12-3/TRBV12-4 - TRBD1 TGTGCCAGCAGGCAGGGGGCGGGAGCCAACGTCCTGACTTTC CASRQGAGANVLTF
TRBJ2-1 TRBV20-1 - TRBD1 TGCAGTGCCTTTGAGGGGGCAAACAATGAGCAGTTCTTC CSAFEGANNEQFF
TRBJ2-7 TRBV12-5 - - TGTGCTAGTGGTCCCCAAAACTACGAGCAGTACTTC CASGPQNYEQYF
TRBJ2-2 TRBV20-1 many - TGCAGTGCTGGCGCGGGTCGCACCGGGGAGCTGTTTTTT CSAGAGRTGELFF
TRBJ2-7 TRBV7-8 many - TGTGCCAGCAGCTTAGCGCGACTGCGACAGGAAACCTACGAGCAGTACTTC CASSLARLRQETYEQYF
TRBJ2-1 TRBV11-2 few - TGTGCCAGCAGCTATCAGGGTTATGAGCAGTTCTTC CASSYQGYEQFF
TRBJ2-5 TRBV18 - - TGTGCCAGCTCACTCGCTTCAGGGGTCCAAGAGACCCAGTACTTC CASSLASGVQETQYF
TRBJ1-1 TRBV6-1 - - - CASTSGVESTEAFF
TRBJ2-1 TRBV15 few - TGTGCCACCAGCAGAGATATCGGAGGAGCGGGCTGGCATGAGCAGTTCTTC CATSRDIGGAGWHEQFF
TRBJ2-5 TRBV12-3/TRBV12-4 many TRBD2 TGTGCCAGCAGTACGGGGGGGGGCGAGACCCAGTACTTC CASSTGGGETQYF
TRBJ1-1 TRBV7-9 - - TGTGCCAGCAGCTGGGGTATGAACACTGAAGCTTTCTTT CASSWGMNTEAFF
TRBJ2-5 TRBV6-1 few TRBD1 TGTGCCAGCAGTCAGACAGGGGGCGAGGAGACCCAGTACTTC CASSQTGGEETQYF
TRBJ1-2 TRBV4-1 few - TGCGCCAGCAGCCCCCGGGACCTCCGGGGCCGGTACTATGGCTACACCTTC CASSPRDLRGRYYGYTF
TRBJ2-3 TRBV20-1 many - TGCAGTGCGCCTAAACAGGGTTATAGCACAGATACGCAGTATTTT CSAPKQGYSTDTQYF
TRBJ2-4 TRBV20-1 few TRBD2 TGCAGTGCTACCAGTATAGCGGGGGGGCAGGGAAACATTCAGTACTTC CSATSIAGGQGNIQYF
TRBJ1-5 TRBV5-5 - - TGTGCCAGCAGCTTGGCCGCGGGGGGTCAGCCCCAGCATTTT CASSLAAGGQPQHF
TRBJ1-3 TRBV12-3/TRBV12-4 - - TGTGCCAGCAGTTTAGCGATCGGATACACCATATATTTT CASSLAIGYTIYF
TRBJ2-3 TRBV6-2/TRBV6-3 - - TGTGCCAGCAGTTCCGGAAGGGCAATAACAGATACGCAGTATTTT CASSSGRAITDTQYF
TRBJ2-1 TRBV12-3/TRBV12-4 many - TGTGCCAGCCAGTACTACAATGAGCAGTTCTTC CASQYYNEQFF
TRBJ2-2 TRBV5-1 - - TGCGCCAGCAGCTTTACCGCCGCAAGGGTTGCGAACACCGGGGAGCTGTTTTTT CASSFTAARVANTGELFF
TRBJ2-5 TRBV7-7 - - TGTGCCAGCAGCTTAGCGCAGGGACCCCAAGAGACCCAGTACTTC CASSLAQGPQETQYF
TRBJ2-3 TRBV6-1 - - TGTGCCAGCATCACGACCCAGATCACAGATACGCAGTATTTT CASITTQITDTQYF
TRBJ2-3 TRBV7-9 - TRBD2 TGTGCCAGCAGCTCCTTGCGGGGGGGCACAGATACGCAGTATTTT CASSSLRGGTDTQYF
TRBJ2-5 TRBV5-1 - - TGCGCCAGCAGAGAGGAGTCGGGGCCCCAAGAGACCCAGTACTTC CASREESGPQETQYF
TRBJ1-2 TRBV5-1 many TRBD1 TGCGCCAGCAGCCCGGACAGGGTTGGTCTCGTCTATGGCTACACCTTC CASSPDRVGLVYGYTF
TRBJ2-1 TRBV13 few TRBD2 TGTGCCAGCATTCGGCGGGGGGGATACAATGAGCAGTTCTTC CASIRRGGYNEQFF
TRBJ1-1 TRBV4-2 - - TGTGCCAGCAGCCCTCTCGCCGAGACTGAAGCTTTCTTT CASSPLAETEAFF